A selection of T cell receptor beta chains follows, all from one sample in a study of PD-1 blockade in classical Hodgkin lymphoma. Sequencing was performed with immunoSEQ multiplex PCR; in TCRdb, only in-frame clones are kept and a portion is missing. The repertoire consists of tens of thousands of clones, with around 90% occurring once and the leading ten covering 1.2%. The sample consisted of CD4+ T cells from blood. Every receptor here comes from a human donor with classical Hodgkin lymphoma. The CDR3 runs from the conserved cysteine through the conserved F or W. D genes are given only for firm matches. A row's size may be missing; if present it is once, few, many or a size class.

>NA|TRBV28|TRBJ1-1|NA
CASIGSGQLNTEAFF
TGTGCCAGCATTGGGTCAGGACAGCTGAACACTGAAGCTTTCTTT
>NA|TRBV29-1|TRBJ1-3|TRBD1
CSVAGGLSLSGNTIYF
TGCAGCGTTGCAGGGGGCCTTTCCCTCTCTGGAAACACCATATATTTT
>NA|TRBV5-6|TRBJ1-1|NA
CASSRGFGDTEAFF
TGTGCCAGCAGCAGGGGCTTTGGGGACACTGAAGCTTTCTTT
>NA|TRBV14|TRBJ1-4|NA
CASSSSRGGETEKLFF
TGTGCCAGCAGCTCTAGCAGAGGGGGGGAGACGGAAAAACTGTTTTTT
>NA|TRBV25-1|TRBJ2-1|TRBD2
CASSVGTSFNNEQFF
TGTGCCAGCAGTGTGGGGACTAGCTTCAACAATGAGCAGTTCTTC
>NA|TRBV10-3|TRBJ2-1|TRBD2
CAIKRTSGDNEQFF
TGTGCCATCAAGCGGACTAGCGGAGACAATGAGCAGTTCTTC
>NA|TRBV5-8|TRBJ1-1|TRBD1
CASSFLQGAELNTEAFF
TGTGCCAGCAGCTTCCTACAGGGGGCCGAACTGAACACTGAAGCTTTCTTT
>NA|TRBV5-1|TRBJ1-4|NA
CASSLGPGADEKLFF
TGCGCCAGCAGCTTGGGGCCCGGGGCCGATGAAAAACTGTTTTTT
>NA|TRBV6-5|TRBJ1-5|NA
CASSYSGGSNQPQHF
TGTGCCAGCAGTTACTCAGGGGGTAGCAATCAGCCCCAGCATTTT
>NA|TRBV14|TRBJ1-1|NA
CASSPTGITEAFF
TGTGCCAGCAGCCCCACCGGTATCACTGAAGCTTTCTTT
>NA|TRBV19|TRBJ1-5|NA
CASTTESGADQPQHF
TGTGCCAGTACCACCGAGTCGGGGGCTGATCAGCCCCAGCATTTT
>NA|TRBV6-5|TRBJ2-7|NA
CASSPPRGLGEQYF
TGTGCCAGCAGTCCGCCAAGGGGCCTGGGGGAGCAGTACTTC
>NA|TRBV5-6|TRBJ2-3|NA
CASSLSTDTQYF
TGTGCCAGCAGCTTAAGCACAGATACGCAGTATTTT
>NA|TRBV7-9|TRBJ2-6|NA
CASTSLGTPTAGANVLTF
TGTGCCAGCACCAGCTTAGGGACACCAACTGCTGGGGCCAACGTCCTGACTTTC
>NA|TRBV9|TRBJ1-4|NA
CASLDQPNEKLFF
TGTGCCAGCTTGGACCAGCCTAATGAAAAACTGTTTTTT
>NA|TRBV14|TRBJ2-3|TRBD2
CASSPQGLAADTQYF
TGTGCCAGCAGCCCCCAGGGACTAGCGGCAGATACGCAGTATTTT
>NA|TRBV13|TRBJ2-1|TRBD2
CASSSGLATYNEQFF
TGTGCCAGCAGTTCGGGACTAGCTACCTACAATGAGCAGTTCTTC
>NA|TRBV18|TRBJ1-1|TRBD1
CASSPQTGGNTEAFF
TGTGCCAGCTCACCGCAGACAGGGGGCAACACTGAAGCTTTCTTT
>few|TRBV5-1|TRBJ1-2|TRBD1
CASSPTTGSYGYTF
TGCGCCAGCAGCCCGACGACAGGGAGCTATGGCTACACCTTC
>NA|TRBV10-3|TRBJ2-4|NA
CAISDTNIQYF
TGTGCCATCAGTGACACAAACATTCAGTACTTC
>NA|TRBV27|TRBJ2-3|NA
CASSPTTDTQYF
TGTGCCAGCAGTCCCACCACAGATACGCAGTATTTT
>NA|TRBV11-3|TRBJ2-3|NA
CASSLSQLTDTQYF
TGTGCCAGCAGCTTATCCCAGCTCACAGATACGCAGTATTTT
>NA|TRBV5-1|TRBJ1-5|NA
CASSLSADQPQHF
TGCGCCAGCAGCTTGTCAGCTGATCAGCCCCAGCATTTT
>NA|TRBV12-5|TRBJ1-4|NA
CASGFGRGGEKLFF
TGTGCTAGTGGTTTCGGCAGGGGCGGTGAAAAACTGTTTTTT
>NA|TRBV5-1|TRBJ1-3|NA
CASSLQGGRPQSSGNTIYF
TGCGCCAGCAGTTTACAGGGCGGGAGGCCCCAGAGCTCTGGAAACACCATATATTTT
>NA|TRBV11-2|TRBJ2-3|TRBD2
CASSPWTSGTDTQYF
TGTGCCAGCAGCCCTTGGACTAGCGGCACAGATACGCAGTATTTT
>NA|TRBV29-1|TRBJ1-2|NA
CSVESMAADNYGYTF
TGCAGCGTTGAAAGTATGGCAGCGGATAACTATGGCTACACCTTC
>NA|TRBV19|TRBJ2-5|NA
CASSEGTVQYF
TGTGCCAGTAGTGAGGGGACGGTGCAGTACTTC